This entry concerns a single T cell receptor beta chain. Seattle's cohort entered during active infection and was followed longitudinally. The data are from a study of blood T cell repertoires in COVID-19. Study information: COVID-19 samples from acute and convalescent phases originated in the United States, Italy and Spain.

Trimming pared 1 base from V and 2 bases from J, leaving 15 bases between. Germline V gene data show CDR1 as SGHTA and CDR2 as FQGNSA. This CDR3 region has 17 residues. Original handling: Researchers report that nucleated cell counts were estimated from reference gene primer amplification. Using immunoSEQ multiplex PCR, the repertoire was profiled, and TCRdb retains in-frame clones only, with some absent. The V and J calls and clone size were taken over from that table, and D and trimming were inferred from the DNA. The sample lists fewer than 200,000 clones; about 81% were seen once. The receptor was derived from a woman in her fifties or sixties with COVID-19, enrolled during active disease. The chain carries TRBV7-2 and TRBJ1-3; TRBD1 is a possible D gene (5 bases). Sequencing was performed on peripheral blood. This chain's CDR3 is CASSLETTAGTGNTIYF. CDR3 sequence (DNA): TGTGCCAGCAGCTTAGAAACAACTGCAGGGACTGGAAACACCATATATTTT. Based on the CDR3 plus reference TRBV7-2 and TRBJ1-3, the full variable domain is GAGVSQSPSNKVTEKGKDVELRCDPISGHTALYWYRQSLGQGLEFLIYFQGNSAPDKSGLPSDRFSAERTGGSVSTLTIQRTQQEDSAVYLCASSLETTAGTGNTIYFGEGSWLTVV.